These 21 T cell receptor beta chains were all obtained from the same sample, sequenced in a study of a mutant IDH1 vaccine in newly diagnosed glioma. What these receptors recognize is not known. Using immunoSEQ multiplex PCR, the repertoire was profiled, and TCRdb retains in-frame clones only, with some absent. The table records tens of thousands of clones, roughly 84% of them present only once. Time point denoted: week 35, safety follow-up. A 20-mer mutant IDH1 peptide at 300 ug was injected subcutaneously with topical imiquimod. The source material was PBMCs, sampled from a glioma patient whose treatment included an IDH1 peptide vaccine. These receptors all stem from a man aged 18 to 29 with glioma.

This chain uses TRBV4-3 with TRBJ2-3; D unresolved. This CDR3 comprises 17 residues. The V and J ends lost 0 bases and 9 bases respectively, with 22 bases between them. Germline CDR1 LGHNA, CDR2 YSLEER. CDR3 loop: CASSQDDGSPRKGTQYF. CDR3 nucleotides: TGCGCCAGCAGCCAAGACGACGGGTCCCCACGCAAGGGCACGCAGTATTTT.

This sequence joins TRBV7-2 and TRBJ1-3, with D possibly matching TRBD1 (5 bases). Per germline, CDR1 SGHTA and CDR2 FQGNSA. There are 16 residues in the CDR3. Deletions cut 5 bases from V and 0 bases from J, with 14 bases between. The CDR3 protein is CASSTIRASSGNTIYF. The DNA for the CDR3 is TGTGCCAGCAGCACCATCAGGGCGAGCTCTGGAAACACCATATATTTT. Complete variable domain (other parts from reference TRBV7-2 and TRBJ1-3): GAGVSQSPSNKVTEKGKDVELRCDPISGHTALYWYRQSLGQGLEFLIYFQGNSAPDKSGLPSDRFSAERTGGSVSTLTIQRTQQEDSAVYLCASSTIRASSGNTIYFGEGSWLTVV.

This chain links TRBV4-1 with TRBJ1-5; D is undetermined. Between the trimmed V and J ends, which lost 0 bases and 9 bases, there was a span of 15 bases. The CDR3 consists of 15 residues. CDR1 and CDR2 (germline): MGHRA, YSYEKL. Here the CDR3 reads CASSQDPHGPGPQHF. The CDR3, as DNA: TGCGCCAGCAGCCAAGATCCCCACGGACCTGGGCCCCAGCATTTT.

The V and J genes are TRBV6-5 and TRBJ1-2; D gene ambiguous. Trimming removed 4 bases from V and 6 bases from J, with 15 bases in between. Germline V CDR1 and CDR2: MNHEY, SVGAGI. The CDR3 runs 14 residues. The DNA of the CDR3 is TGTGCCAGCAGTTCAAGACTCGGGATGGATGGCTACACCTTC. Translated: CASSSRLGMDGYTF.

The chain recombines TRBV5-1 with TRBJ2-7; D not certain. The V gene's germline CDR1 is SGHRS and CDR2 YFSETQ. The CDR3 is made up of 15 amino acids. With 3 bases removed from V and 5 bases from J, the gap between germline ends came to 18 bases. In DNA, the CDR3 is TGCGCCAGCAGCTACACCCCCGGCCTTCGGGACGAGCAGTACTTC. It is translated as CASSYTPGLRDEQYF.

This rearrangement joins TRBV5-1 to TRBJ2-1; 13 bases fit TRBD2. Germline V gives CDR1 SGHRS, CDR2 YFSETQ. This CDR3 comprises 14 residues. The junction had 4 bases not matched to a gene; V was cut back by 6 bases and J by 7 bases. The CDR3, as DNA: TGCGCCAGCAAAGGGACTAGCGGGATAAATGAGCAGTTCTTC. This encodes CASKGTSGINEQFF.

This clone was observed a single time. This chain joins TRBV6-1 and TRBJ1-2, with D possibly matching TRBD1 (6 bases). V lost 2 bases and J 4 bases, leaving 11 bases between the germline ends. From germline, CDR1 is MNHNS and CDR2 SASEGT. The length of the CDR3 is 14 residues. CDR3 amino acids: CASSEWTEPYGYTF. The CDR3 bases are TGTGCCAGCAGTGAATGGACAGAGCCCTATGGCTACACCTTC.

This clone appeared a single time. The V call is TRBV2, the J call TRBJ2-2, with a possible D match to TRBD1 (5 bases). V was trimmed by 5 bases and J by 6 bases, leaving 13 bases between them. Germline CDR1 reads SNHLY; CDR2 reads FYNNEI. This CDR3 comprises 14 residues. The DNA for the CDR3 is TGTGCCAGCAGTCAGGGATTTAGGGCCGGGGAGCTGTTTTTT. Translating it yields CASSQGFRAGELFF.

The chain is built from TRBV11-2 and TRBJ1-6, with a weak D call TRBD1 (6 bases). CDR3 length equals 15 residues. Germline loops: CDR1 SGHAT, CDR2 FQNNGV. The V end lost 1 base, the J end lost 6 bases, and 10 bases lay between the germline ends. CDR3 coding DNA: TGTGCCAGCAGCTTAGTTCTGGACAGTAATTCACCCCTCCACTTT. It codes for CASSLVLDSNSPLHF.

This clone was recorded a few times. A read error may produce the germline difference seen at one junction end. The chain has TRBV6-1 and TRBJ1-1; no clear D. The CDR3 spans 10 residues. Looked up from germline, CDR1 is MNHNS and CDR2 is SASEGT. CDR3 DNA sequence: TGTGCCAGCAGGTACACCGAAGCTTTCTTT. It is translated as CASRYTEAFF.

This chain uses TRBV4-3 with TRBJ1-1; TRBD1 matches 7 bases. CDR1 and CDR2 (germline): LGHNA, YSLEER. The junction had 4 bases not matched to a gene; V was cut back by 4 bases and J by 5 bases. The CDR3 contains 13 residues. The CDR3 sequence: CASSPTGRTEAFF. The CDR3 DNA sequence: TGCGCCAGCAGCCCGACAGGGAGGACTGAAGCTTTCTTT.

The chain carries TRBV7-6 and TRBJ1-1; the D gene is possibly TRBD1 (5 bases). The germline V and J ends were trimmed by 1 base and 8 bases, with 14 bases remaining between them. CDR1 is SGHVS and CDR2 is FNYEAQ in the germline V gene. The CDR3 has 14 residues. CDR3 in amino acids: CASSLGGRALEAFF. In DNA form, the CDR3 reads TGTGCCAGCAGCTTAGGAGGCAGGGCTCTCGAAGCTTTCTTT.

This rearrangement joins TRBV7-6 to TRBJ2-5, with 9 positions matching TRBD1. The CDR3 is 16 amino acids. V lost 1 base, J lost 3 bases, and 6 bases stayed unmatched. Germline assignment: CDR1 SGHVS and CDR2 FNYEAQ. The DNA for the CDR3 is TGTGCCAGCAGCTTAGTTTTAGGACAGGGGAAAGAGACCCAGTACTTC. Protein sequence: CASSLVLGQGKETQYF.

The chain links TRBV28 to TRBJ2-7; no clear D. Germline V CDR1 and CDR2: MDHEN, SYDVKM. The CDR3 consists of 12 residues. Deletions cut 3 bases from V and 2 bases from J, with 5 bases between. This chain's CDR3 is CASSFAPYEQYF. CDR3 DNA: TGTGCCAGCAGTTTTGCGCCCTACGAGCAGTACTTC.

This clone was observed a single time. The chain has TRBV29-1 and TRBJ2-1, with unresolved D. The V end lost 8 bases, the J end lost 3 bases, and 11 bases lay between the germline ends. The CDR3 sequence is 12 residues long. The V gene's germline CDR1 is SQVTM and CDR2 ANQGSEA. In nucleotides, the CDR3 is TGCAGCTCCCGGACCTACTACAATGAGCAGTTCTTC. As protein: CSSRTYYNEQFF.

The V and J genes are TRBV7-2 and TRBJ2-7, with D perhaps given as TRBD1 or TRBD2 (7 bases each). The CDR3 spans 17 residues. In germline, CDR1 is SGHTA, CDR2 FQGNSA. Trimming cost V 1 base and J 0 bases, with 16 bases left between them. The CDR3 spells CASSLGLGGGLSYEQYF. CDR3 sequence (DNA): TGTGCCAGCAGCTTAGGTTTGGGAGGGGGCCTCTCCTACGAGCAGTACTTC.

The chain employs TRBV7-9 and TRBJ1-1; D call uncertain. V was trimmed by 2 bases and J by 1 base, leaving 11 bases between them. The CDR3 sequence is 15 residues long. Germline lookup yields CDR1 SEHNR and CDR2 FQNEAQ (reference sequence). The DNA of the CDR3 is TGTGCCAGCAGCTTAAAAAGGACGGGGAACACTGAAGCTTTCTTT. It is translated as CASSLKRTGNTEAFF.

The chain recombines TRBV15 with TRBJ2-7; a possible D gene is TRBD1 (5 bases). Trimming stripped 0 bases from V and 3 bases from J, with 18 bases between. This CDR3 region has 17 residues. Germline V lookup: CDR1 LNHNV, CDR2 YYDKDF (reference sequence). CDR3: CATSRDFGAGLNYEQYF. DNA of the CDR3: TGTGCCACCAGCAGAGATTTCGGAGCAGGGCTAAACTACGAGCAGTACTTC.

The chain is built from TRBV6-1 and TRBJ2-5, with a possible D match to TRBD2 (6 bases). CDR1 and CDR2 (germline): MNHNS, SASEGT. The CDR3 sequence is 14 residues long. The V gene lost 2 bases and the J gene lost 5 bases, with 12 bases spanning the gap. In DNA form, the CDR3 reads TGTGCCAGCAGTGAATGGAGGGGCCGGGAGACCCAGTACTTC. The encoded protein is CASSEWRGRETQYF.

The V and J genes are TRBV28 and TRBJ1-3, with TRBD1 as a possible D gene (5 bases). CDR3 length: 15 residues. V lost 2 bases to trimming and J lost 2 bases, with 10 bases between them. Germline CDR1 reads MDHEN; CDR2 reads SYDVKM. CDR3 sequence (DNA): TGTGCCAGCAGTTTACAGGGTCCAACTGGAAACACCATATATTTT. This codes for CASSLQGPTGNTIYF.

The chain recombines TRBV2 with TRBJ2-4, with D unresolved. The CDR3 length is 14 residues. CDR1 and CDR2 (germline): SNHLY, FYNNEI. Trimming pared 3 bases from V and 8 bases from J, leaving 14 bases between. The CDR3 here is CASSDRHGWDIQYF. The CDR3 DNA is TGTGCCAGCAGTGACCGACACGGGTGGGACATTCAGTACTTC.